These 14 T cell receptor beta chains came from one sample sequenced in a study of blood T cells in healthy people across ages. Combining a sample-barcoded 5' primer with a J-beta primer mix, a second PCR ran for roughly 7 to 12 cycles. TCRdb reprocessed the 5' RACE reads with MiXCR, giving one entry per CDR3 protein. This sample carries around 1,500,000 distinct CDR3 sequences, approximately 30% of them seen once, and the ten largest clones take 7.7%. Sequencing input: blood. These receptors all stem from a woman in her twenties or thirties in good health.

The sample holds a few counts of this clonotype. The chain combines TRBV7-2 with TRBJ1-6; 7 bases are shared with TRBD1. Germline values: CDR1 SGHTA, CDR2 FQGNSA. V trimming: 5 bases; J trimming: 7 bases; junction bases outside the gene matches: 5. The CDR3 loop spans 14 amino acids. DNA of the CDR3: TGTGCCAGCAGCACCCAGACAGGGAATTCACCCCTCCACTTT. Translated: CASSTQTGNSPLHF.

This clonotype has only a few counts. V and J are TRBV7-9 and TRBJ2-7; D possibly corresponds to TRBD2 (6 bases). This CDR3 contains 16 residues. V dropped 9 bases and J dropped 1 base, with 22 bases sitting between them. Germline CDR1 reads SEHNR; CDR2 reads FQNEAQ (reference sequence). The CDR3 reads CASRNGGGVESYEQYF. The CDR3 region has the DNA TGTGCCAGTCGCAATGGAGGCGGGGTGGAGTCCTACGAGCAGTACTTC.

This clonotype was observed a handful of times. Germline and junction disagree at one end, which may indicate a read error. V is TRBV5-1 and J is TRBJ2-7, with D perhaps being TRBD1 or TRBD2 (5 bases each). The CDR3 is 15 residues long. Germline V gives CDR1 SGHRS, CDR2 YFSETQ. The chain's CDR3 is CASSPSEGLAYEQYF. The CDR3 coding sequence is TGTGCCAGCAGCCCTAGTGAGGGGCTGGCCTACGAGCAGTACTTC.

With respect to this clonotype: The junction shows a germline mismatch at one end, possibly a read error. This chain links TRBV29-1 with TRBJ2-1; the D gene is possibly TRBD1 (5 bases). Per germline, CDR1 SQVTM and CDR2 ANQGSEA. This CDR3 is 13 amino acids long. CDR3 residues: CSVQTRGYDEQFF. CDR3 in DNA: TGCAGCGTTCAGACAAGGGGCTACGATGAGCAGTTCTTC.

Concerning this clonotype itself: Sequence at one end of the junction differs from germline and may be a read error. The chain has TRBV3-1 and TRBJ1-2; 7 positions match TRBD1. Looked up from germline, CDR1 is LGHDT and CDR2 is YNNKEL (reference sequence). The CDR3 has 14 residues. The CDR3 bases are TGTGCCAGCACCCAAAGGGGACAGAACTATGGCTACACCTTC. This gives the protein CASTQRGQNYGYTF.

This clonotype appeared once. One end of the junction fails to match germline, which may point to a read error. The chain is built from TRBV6-5 and TRBJ2-5, with a weak D call TRBD2 (5 bases). The CDR3 loop spans 14 amino acids. The germline CDR1 and CDR2 sequences are MNHEY and SVGAGI. CDR3 amino acids: CVSIALKGGETQYF. In DNA form, the CDR3 reads TGTGTCAGCATAGCGCTAAAGGGTGGGGAGACCCAGTACTTC.

The chain has TRBV7-7 and TRBJ1-2; D is perhaps TRBD1 (6 bases). V was clipped by 2 bases and J by 8 bases, with 15 bases between them. This CDR3 has 14 residues. Germline lookup yields CDR1 SSHAT and CDR2 FNYEAQ (reference sequence). Here the CDR3 reads CASSLNRAGEGYTF. The CDR3 nucleotides read TGTGCCAGCAGCTTAAATCGGGCAGGGGAGGGCTACACCTTC.

This clonotype was seen a few times. The V and J genes are TRBV4-2 and TRBJ2-7, with D perhaps given as TRBD1 or TRBD2 (6 bases each). Germline V gene data show CDR1 as LGHNA and CDR2 as YNFKEQ. The CDR3 covers 16 residues. Trimming pared 2 bases from V and 7 bases from J, leaving 21 bases between. The CDR3, as DNA: TGTGCCAGCAGCCAATCGGCGCGGGACAAGGCTGGGGAGCAGTACTTC. Protein product: CASSQSARDKAGEQYF.

The rearrangement uses TRBV6-5 and TRBJ1-4; the D gene is possibly TRBD1 (6 bases). The CDR3 runs to 13 residues. Looked up from germline, CDR1 is MNHEY and CDR2 is SVGAGI. Trimming shortened V by 5 bases and J by 7 bases, and 11 bases separated the two germline ends. CDR3 in DNA: TGTGCCAGCAGTACAGGGCTGGGTGAAAAACTGTTTTTT. Protein: CASSTGLGEKLFF.

This chain links TRBV20-1 with TRBJ2-7; 8 positions match TRBD1. Germline V CDR1 and CDR2: DFQATT, SNEGSKA (reference sequence). V was pared by 6 bases and J by 3 bases, with 7 bases of the junction left unmatched. There are 13 residues in the CDR3. The CDR3 spells CSAVQGVGYEQYF. The CDR3 DNA sequence: TGCAGTGCAGTACAGGGGGTGGGCTACGAGCAGTACTTC.

The genes are TRBV3-1 and TRBJ2-3; D call uncertain. The CDR3 has 13 residues. Trimming stripped 7 bases from V and 9 bases from J, with 17 bases between. Looked up from germline, CDR1 is LGHDT and CDR2 is YNNKEL (reference sequence). In nucleotides, the CDR3 is TGTGCCAGCACGGCCGGATCCCCCCGGACGCAGTATTTT. This encodes CASTAGSPRTQYF.

The table lists this clonotype with a few counts. The chain combines TRBV11-1 with TRBJ2-7; D could derive from TRBD1 or TRBD2 (5 bases each). Germline V gene sequence: CDR1 SGHAT, CDR2 FQDESV (reference sequence). This CDR3 region has 14 residues. V was shortened by 5 bases and J by 0 bases, with 11 bases between the two germline ends. CDR3 in amino acids: CASSAWGSSYEQYF. The CDR3 nucleotides read TGTGCCAGCAGCGCCTGGGGGAGCTCCTACGAGCAGTACTTC.

The chain employs TRBV6-5 and TRBJ1-1; tentatively, D is TRBD1 (5 bases). V gave up 6 bases and J gave up 3 bases, with 11 bases separating them. The CDR3 length is 13 residues. The germline CDR1 and CDR2 sequences are MNHEY and SVGAGI. The CDR3 sequence is CASRPTGDTEAFF. The DNA of the CDR3 is TGTGCCAGCAGGCCCACGGGGGACACTGAAGCTTTCTTT.

The gene calls are TRBV6-6 and TRBJ2-7; D uncertain. CDR3 length equals 14 residues. V lost 1 base, J lost 9 bases, and 16 bases lay in between. Germline V gives CDR1 MNHNY, CDR2 SVGAGI (reference sequence). The CDR3 DNA reads TGTGCCAGCAGTTACTGGACGGAAACTTTGGTGCAGTACTTC. Amino acid sequence: CASSYWTETLVQYF.